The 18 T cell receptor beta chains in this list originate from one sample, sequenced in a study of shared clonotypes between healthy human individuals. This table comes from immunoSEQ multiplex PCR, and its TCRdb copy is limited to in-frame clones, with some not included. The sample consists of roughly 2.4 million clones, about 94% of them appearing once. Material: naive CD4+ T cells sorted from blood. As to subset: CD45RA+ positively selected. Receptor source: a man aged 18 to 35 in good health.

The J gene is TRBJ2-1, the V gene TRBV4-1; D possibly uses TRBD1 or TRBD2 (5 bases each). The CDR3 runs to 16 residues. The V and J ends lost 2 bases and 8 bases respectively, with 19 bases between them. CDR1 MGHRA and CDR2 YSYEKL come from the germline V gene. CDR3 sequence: CASSQQSLGPQDEQFF. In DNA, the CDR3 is TGCGCCAGCAGCCAACAATCCCTGGGACCACAAGATGAGCAGTTCTTC.

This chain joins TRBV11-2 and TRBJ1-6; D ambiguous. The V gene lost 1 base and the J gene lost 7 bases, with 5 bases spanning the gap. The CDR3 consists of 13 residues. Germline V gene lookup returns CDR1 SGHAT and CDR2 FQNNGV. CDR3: CASSLGTNSPLHF. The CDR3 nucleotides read TGTGCCAGCAGCTTAGGCACAAATTCACCCCTCCACTTT.

CDR3 coding DNA: TGTGCCAGCGCCAAAGAGGCCCAGCATTTT. This codes for CASAKEAQHF. V and J are TRBV2 and TRBJ1-5; the D is unclear. V dropped 8 bases and J dropped 11 bases, with 10 bases sitting between them. This CDR3 contains 10 residues. Germline values: CDR1 SNHLY, CDR2 FYNNEI.

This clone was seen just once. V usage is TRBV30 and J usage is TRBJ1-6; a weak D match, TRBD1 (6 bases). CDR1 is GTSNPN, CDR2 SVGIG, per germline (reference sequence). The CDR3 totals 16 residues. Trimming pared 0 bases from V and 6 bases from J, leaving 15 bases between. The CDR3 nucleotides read TGTGCCTGGAGTGTAAAAGGCAGGGGCGTTAATTCACCCCTCCACTTT. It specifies CAWSVKGRGVNSPLHF.

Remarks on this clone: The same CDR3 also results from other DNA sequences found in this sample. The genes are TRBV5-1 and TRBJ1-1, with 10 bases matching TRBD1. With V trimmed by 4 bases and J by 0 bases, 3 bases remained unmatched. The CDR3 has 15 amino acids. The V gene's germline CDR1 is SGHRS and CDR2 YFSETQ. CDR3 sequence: CASSGDRGMNTEAFF. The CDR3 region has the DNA TGCGCCAGCAGCGGGGACAGGGGTATGAACACTGAAGCTTTCTTT.

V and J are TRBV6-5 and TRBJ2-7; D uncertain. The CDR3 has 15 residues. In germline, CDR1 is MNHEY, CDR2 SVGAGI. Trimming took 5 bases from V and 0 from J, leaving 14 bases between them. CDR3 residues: CASSRTLLSSYEQYF. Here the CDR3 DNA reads TGTGCCAGCAGTCGGACGTTGTTAAGCTCCTACGAGCAGTACTTC.

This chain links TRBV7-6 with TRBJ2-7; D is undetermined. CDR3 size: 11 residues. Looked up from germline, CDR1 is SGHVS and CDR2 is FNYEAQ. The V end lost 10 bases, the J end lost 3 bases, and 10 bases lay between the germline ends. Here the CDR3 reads CATRSGYEQYF. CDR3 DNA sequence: TGTGCCACGAGGAGTGGCTACGAGCAGTACTTC. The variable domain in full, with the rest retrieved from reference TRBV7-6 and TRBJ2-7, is GAGVSQSPRYKVTKRGQDVALRCDPISGHVSLYWYRQALGQGPEFLTYFNYEAQQDKSGLPNDRFSAERPEGSISTLTIQRTEQRDSAMYRCATRSGYEQYFGPGTRLTVT.

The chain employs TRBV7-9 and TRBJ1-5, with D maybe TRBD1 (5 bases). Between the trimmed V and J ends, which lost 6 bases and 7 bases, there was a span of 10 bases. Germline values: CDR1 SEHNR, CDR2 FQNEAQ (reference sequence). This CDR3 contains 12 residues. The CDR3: CASSRQNQPQHF. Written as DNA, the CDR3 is TGTGCCAGCAGTCGACAGAACCAGCCCCAGCATTTT.

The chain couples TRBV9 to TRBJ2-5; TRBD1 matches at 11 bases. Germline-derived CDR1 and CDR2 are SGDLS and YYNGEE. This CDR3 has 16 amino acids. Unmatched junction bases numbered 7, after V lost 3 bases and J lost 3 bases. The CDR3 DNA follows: TGTGCCAGCAGCGACCGGACAGGGGGCGCGGAAGAGACCCAGTACTTC. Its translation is CASSDRTGGAEETQYF.

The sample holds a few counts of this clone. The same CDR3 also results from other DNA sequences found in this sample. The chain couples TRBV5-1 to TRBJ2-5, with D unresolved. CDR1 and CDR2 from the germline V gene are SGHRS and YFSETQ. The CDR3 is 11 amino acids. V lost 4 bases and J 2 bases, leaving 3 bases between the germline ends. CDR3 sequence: CASSQQETQYF. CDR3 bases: TGCGCCAGCAGCCAACAAGAGACCCAGTACTTC.

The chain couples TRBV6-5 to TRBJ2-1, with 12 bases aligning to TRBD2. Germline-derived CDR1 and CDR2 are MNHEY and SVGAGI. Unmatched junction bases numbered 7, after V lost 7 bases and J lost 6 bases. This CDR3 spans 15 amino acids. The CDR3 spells CASNLLAGGPNEQFF. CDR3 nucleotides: TGTGCCAGCAACTTACTAGCGGGAGGACCCAATGAGCAGTTCTTC.

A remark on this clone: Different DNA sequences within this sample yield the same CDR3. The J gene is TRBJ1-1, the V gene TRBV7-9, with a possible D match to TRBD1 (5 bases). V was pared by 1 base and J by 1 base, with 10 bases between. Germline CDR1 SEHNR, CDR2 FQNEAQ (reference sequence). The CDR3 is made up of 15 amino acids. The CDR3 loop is CASSLVQGTNTEAFF. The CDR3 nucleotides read TGTGCCAGCAGCTTAGTTCAGGGAACGAACACTGAAGCTTTCTTT.

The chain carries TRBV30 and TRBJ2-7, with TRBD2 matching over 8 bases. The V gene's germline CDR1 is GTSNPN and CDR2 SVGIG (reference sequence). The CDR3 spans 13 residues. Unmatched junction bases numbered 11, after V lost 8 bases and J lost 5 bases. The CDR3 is CAGHRSGMNEQYF. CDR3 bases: TGTGCCGGACACCGTAGCGGGATGAACGAGCAGTACTTC.

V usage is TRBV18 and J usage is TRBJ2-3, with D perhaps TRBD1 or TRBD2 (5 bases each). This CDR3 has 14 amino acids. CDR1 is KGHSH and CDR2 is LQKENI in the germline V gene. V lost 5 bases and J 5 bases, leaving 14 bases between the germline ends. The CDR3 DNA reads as TGTGCCAGCTCAATCCGAGGGGTTCTAGATACGCAGTATTTT. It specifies CASSIRGVLDTQYF.

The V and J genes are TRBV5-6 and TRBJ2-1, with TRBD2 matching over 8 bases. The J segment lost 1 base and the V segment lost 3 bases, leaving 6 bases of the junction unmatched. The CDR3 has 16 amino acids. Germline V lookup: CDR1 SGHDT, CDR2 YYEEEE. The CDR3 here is CASSWREAPSYNEQFF. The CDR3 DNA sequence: TGTGCCAGCAGCTGGCGGGAGGCCCCATCCTACAATGAGCAGTTCTTC.

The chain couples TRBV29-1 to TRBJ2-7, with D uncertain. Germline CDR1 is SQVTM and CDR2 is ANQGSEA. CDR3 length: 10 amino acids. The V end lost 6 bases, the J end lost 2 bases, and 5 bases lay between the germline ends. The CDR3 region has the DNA TGCAGCGTCCAGACCTACGAGCAGTACTTC. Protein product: CSVQTYEQYF.

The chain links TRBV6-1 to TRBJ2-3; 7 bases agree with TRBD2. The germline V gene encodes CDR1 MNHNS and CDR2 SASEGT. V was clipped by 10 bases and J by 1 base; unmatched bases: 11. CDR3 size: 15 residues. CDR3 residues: CAIDNLRGGTDTQYF. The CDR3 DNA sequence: TGTGCCATCGATAATCTACGGGGGGGCACAGATACGCAGTATTTT.

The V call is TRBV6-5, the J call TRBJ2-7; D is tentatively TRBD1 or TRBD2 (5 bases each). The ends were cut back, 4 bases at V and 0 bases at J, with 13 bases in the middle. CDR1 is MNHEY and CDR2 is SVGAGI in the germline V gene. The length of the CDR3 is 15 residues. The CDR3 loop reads CASSFSGTGSYEQYF. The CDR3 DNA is TGTGCCAGCAGTTTTTCCGGGACGGGCTCCTACGAGCAGTACTTC.